This entry describes one T cell receptor (beta chain). This sample is part of a study of T cell changes during pregnancy in multiple sclerosis. Libraries were prepared by immunoSEQ multiplex PCR; TCRdb keeps only in-frame clonotypes and omits some of them. Among more than 70,000 clones, roughly 91% were seen once, and the ten largest hold about 1.6%. Germline V lookup: CDR1 MNHEY, CDR2 SVGAGI. The V segment lost 8 bases and the J segment 4 bases; nucleotides outside the gene matches: 10. The CDR3 consists of 14 residues. This chain uses TRBV6-5 with TRBJ2-7, with 8 bases matching TRBD2. Sample: peripheral blood, taken after pregnancy. The TCR sequence derives from a female donor in good health, enrolled as a control in a pregnancy study. The CDR3 region is CASGRAGGRYEQYF. In DNA form, the CDR3 reads TGTGCCAGCGGGAGGGCGGGGGGTCGGTACGAGCAGTACTTC.